This T cell receptor (beta chain) originates from a study of Tregs in tolerant kidney transplant recipients. Study results and limitations: Validation in larger populations is needed because few patients were studied. This study did not directly address biological reproducibility. Nucleotide sequences could not be compared across some patients' samples due to primer changes.

V was trimmed by 2 bases and J by 1 base, leaving 9 bases between them. The CDR3 runs to 15 residues. Germline assignment: CDR1 SGHTA and CDR2 FQGNSA. Some clones are missing from TCRdb's copy, which holds only in-frame ones; the method was immunoSEQ multiplex PCR. The data show around 70,000 clones, just under 95% seen once. Unstimulated regulatory T cells (CD4+CD25+CD127-), CD4+CD25- non-regulatory cells, CD4 and CD8 cells were FACS-sorted from thawed PBMCs. Turning to this clone: Antigen specificity is unknown.

The sequenced sample was CD8+ T cells from blood, obtained before the transplant. The chain joins TRBV7-2 to TRBJ1-5; tentatively, D is TRBD1 (6 bases). The receptor comes from a human donor who received a combined kidney and bone marrow transplant. DNA for the CDR3: TGTGCCAGCAGCTTACTGGGGGCGAGCAATCAGCCCCAGCATTTT. As protein: CASSLLGASNQPQHF.